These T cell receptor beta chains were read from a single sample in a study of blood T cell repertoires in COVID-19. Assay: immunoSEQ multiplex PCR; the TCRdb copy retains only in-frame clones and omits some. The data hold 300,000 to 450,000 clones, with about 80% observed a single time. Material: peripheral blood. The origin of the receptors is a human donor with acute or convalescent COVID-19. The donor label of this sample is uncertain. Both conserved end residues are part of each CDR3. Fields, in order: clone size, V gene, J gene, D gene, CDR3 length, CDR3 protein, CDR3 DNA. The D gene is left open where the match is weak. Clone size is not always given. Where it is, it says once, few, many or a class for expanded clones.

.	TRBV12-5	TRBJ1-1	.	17	CASGLVRGTIMNTEAFF	TGTGCTAGTGGTTTGGTACGGGGGACTATAATGAACACTGAAGCTTTCTTT
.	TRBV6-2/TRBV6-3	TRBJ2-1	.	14	CASSSSLGLEEQFF	.
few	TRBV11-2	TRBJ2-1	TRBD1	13	CASSSGQGHEQFF	TGTGCCAGCAGCTCCGGACAGGGGCATGAGCAGTTCTTC
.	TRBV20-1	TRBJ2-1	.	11	CSASGDNEQFF	TGCAGTGCTTCGGGGGACAATGAGCAGTTCTTC
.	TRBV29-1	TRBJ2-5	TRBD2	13	CSVAAGGQETQYF	TGCAGCGTTGCAGCGGGGGGCCAAGAGACCCAGTACTTC
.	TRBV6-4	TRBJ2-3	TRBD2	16	CASSLGLAGAGDTQYF	TGTGCCAGCAGCTTGGGACTAGCGGGGGCCGGAGATACGCAGTATTTT
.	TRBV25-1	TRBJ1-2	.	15	CASSEGQGNYYGYTF	TGTGCCAGCAGTGAAGGGCAGGGGAACTACTATGGCTACACCTTC
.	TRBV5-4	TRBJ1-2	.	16	CASSSQFRRPTDGYTF	TGTGCCAGCAGCTCACAGTTCAGACGGCCTACAGATGGCTACACCTTC
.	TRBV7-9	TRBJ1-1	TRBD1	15	CASSLTTGFGTEAFF	TGTGCCAGCAGCTTGACGACAGGGTTTGGCACTGAAGCTTTCTTT
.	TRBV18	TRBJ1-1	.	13	CASSPDQASEAFF	TGTGCCAGCTCACCGGATCAGGCTTCTGAAGCTTTCTTT
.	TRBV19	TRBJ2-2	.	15	CACGGEGAGTGELFF	TGTGCCTGTGGAGGGGAAGGGGCGGGTACCGGGGAGCTGTTTTTT
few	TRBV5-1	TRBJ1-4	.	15	CASSLAGTRQSKLFF	TGCGCCAGCAGCTTGGCGGGGACTCGACAGAGTAAACTGTTTTTT
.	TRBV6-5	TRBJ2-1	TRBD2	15	CASRPSGGAGNEQFF	TGTGCCAGCCGCCCCAGCGGGGGGGCGGGTAATGAGCAGTTCTTC
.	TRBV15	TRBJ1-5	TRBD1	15	CATSTTGDYNQPQHF	TGTGCCACCAGCACGACAGGGGACTACAATCAGCCCCAGCATTTT
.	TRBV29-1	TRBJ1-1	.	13	CSVVWLLNTEAFF	TGCAGCGTTGTTTGGCTCCTGAACACTGAAGCTTTCTTT
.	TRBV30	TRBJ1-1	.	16	CAWSVSRGAVRTEAFF	TGTGCCTGGAGTGTTAGTCGGGGGGCGGTACGGACTGAAGCTTTCTTT
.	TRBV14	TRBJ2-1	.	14	CASSQTGTGFEQFF	TGTGCCAGCAGCCAAACCGGAACAGGGTTTGAGCAGTTCTTC
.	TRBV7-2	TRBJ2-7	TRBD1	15	CASSLRTGRPHEQYF	TGTGCCAGCAGCTTAAGGACAGGGAGACCCCACGAGCAGTACTTC
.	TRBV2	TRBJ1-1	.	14	CASSERAGNTEAFF	TGTGCCAGCAGTGAGAGGGCAGGGAACACTGAAGCTTTCTTT
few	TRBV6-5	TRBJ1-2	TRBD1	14	CASAGQGAGYGYTF	TGTGCCAGCGCCGGACAGGGGGCGGGCTATGGCTACACCTTC